This paragraph reports one T cell receptor beta chain. The target of this receptor is not known. Base qualities were left out, and no much larger clone turns up one base away. The CDR3 regions of human TCRbeta chains were subjected to immunosequencing. In the authors' own workflow: TCRs in the repertoires were matched against a reference library of SARS-CoV-2-specific TCRs that had been generated with the MIRA antigen-specificity platform. Breadth was defined as the fraction of unique TCRs that were SARS-CoV-2-associated. Depth was defined as the fraction of total T cells that were SARS-CoV-2-associated. Using the MIRA data, every spike-specific TCR was mapped to the spike region that the TCR reacted to and assigned to either a CD4 or a CD8 class. Log10-transformed breadth and depth values were compared by one-way ANOVA with Sidak's multiple comparisons tests. TCRdb provides this immuneACCESS table in a form limited to in-frame rearrangements. Some clones are lacking; in checked studies, under half of them reflect an unresolved V gene, and why the rest are absent is not known. The DNA was the basis for D and trimming; V, J and clone size are from that table. The sample has roughly 110,000 clones on record, 91% of them singletons. In total, the top ten clones hold about 20% of the sample.

CDR1 and CDR2, per the germline V gene (reference sequence), are SEHNR and FQNEAQ. V ends up 3 bases short and J 4 bases short, with an unmatched junction base count of 7. Spanning cysteine to phenylalanine, the CDR3 consists of 15 amino acids. Only the CDR3 part of the read is kept: 45 bases, read in frame from the first base. According to the study, the label for this sample's time point signals: baseline before first vaccination. Vaccinee samples came from UK trials COV001 and COV002, including a single-blind randomized controlled phase 2/3 trial of AZD1222 (ChAdOx1 nCoV-19) in healthy adults. Trial participant PBMC samples were collected at day 0 and day 28 after the second dose for TCRbeta chain sequencing. The record originates from a study of T cell responses to AZD1222 COVID-19 vaccine (dated by TCRdb to 2020 to 2022). At the level of the whole study: Because spike-specific TCR depth and breadth did not differ between the two schedules, AZD1222 recipients who got a second dose at roughly 4 weeks were pooled with those who got a second dose at roughly 12 weeks. TCR sequencing was performed for 230 to 250 trial participants, of whom some 200 were given two doses of AZD1222 and around 25 were given two doses of MenACWY control vaccine. Trial participants were enrolled into age subgroups of 18-55, 56-69 and 70-plus years, which contained around 150, 28 and 57 TCR-sequenced participants, respectively.

On the study overall, not on this receptor specifically: Spike-specific TCR breadth and depth rose significantly after two AZD1222 doses compared with day 0 and with MenACWY recipients. Participants were mostly white British and included more females than males, and it was suggested by the authors that clonal diversity may have been underestimated. Vaccine-associated CD4 TCRs spanned the whole spike protein, with dominant responses in regions 160-218 and 743-854. In the small 56-69-year group, the increase in depth fell short of significance, most likely because of low power. No day 14 peak-response samples were available, so repertoires were characterized only after the peak T cell response. Conclusions about previously exposed vaccinees are limited, since just a handful of AZD1222 recipients were seropositive for SARS-CoV-2 at baseline. Epitopes outside the regions mutated in the B.1.351 and B.1.1.7 variants were reportedly recognized by nearly half of the unique spike-specific TCRs.

This clonotype originated in an adult in good health. Material: peripheral blood, obtained on day 0 of AZD1222 vaccination. Recombination joined TRBV7-9 with TRBJ2-7; the central 9 bases match TRBD1. CDR3 loop: CASSFMGQGFYEQYF. The nucleotide sequence is TGTGCCAGCAGCTTTATGGGACAGGGTTTTTACGAGCAGTACTTC. When the CDR3 is completed using the reference TRBV7-9 and TRBJ2-7 genes on either side, the full variable domain is DTGVSQNPRHKITKRGQNVTFRCDPISEHNRLYWYRQTLGQGPEFLTYFQNEAQLEKSRLLSDRFSAERPKGSFSTLEIQRTEQGDSAMYLCASSFMGQGFYEQYFGPGTRLTVT.